The sequence of this T cell receptor (beta chain) was determined in a study of cytomegalovirus exposure and HLA in healthy donors. Overall study: Unique TCRs from HLA-typed donors, roughly 87 million of them, were held in an early data release.

Regarding the study as a whole: Donors belonging to an Asian-associated ancestry cluster reportedly showed fewer N-insertions in productive TCRs than the approximately 690-donor mean, according to what a later analysis found. In presence/absence analyses, roughly uniform sequencing depth across donors was assumed.

Primers included in the PCR were 60 Vbeta and 13 Jbeta primers. Only in-frame clones appear in the TCRdb table, and some are missing; sequencing was by immunoSEQ multiplex PCR. Among more than 95,000 clones, approximately 74% were seen once, and the ten largest hold roughly 3.2%. Per germline, CDR1 LNHNV and CDR2 YYDKDF (reference sequence). There are 15 residues in the CDR3. Germline trimming cut 1 base from V and 4 bases from J; bases unmatched to any gene: 7. A remark on this clone: Its antigen is unknown.

This sequence was found in a female donor in good health and CMV-seropositive. The chain couples TRBV15 to TRBJ2-7, with 7 positions matching TRBD2. The source material was PBMCs. In nucleotides, the CDR3 is TGTGCCACCAGCAGAGGGGGGGGACCCGAATACGAGCAGTACTTC. Translating it yields CATSRGGGPEYEQYF.